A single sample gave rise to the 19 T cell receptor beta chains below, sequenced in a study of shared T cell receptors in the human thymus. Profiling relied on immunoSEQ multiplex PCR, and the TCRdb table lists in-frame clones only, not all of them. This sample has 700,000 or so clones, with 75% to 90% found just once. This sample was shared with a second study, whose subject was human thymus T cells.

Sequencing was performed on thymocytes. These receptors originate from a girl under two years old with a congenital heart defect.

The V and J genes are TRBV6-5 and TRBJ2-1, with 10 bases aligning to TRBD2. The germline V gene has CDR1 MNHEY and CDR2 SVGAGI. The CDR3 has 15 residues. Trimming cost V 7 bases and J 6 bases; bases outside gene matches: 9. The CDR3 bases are TGTGCCAGCAACTACTTTCCTAGCGGGGGCAATGAGCAGTTCTTC. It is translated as CASNYFPSGGNEQFF.

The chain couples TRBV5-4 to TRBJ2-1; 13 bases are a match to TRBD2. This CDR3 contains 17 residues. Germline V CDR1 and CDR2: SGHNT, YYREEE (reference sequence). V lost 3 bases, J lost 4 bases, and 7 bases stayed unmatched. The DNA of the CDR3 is TGTGCCAGCAGCTACGGGACTAGCGGGGTGCAATACAATGAGCAGTTCTTC. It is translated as CASSYGTSGVQYNEQFF.

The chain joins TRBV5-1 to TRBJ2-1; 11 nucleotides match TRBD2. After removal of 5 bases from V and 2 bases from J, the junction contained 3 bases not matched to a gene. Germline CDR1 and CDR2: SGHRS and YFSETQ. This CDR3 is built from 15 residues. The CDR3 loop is CASSIAGGPYNEQFF. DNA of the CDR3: TGCGCCAGCAGTATAGCGGGGGGGCCCTACAATGAGCAGTTCTTC.

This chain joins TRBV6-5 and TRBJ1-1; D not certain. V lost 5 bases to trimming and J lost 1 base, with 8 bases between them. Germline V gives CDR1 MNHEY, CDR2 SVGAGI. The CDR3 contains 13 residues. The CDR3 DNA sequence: TGTGCCAGCAGTCAACAGAGGAACACTGAAGCTTTCTTT. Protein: CASSQQRNTEAFF.

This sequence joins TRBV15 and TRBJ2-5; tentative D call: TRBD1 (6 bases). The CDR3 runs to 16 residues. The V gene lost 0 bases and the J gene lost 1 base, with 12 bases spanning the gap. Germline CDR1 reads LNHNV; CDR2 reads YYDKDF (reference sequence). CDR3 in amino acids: CATSRDSGRGQETQYF. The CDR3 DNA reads TGTGCCACCAGCAGAGATTCTGGCAGGGGCCAAGAGACCCAGTACTTC.

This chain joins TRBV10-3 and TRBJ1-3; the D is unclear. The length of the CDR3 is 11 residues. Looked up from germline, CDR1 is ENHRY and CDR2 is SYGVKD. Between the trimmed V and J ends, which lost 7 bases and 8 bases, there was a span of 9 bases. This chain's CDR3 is CAIKRNDTIYF. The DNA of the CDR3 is TGTGCCATCAAGAGAAATGACACCATATATTTT.

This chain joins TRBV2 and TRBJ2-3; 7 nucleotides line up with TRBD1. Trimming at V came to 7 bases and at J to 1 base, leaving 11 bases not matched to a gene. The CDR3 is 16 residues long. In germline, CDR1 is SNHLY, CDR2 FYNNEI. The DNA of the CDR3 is TGTGCCAGCATGGCCCGACAGGGCGGATGCACAGATACGCAGTATTTT. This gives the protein CASMARQGGCTDTQYF.

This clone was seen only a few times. In nucleotides, the CDR3 is TGTGCCAGCAGCCCGCAGTACGGGGAAGCGGCAGATACGCAGTATTTT. Amino acids: CASSPQYGEAADTQYF. The chain recombines TRBV9 with TRBJ2-3; weak D call: TRBD2 (5 bases). CDR1 SGDLS and CDR2 YYNGEE come from the germline V gene. This CDR3 has 16 residues. The V gene lost 4 bases and the J gene lost 4 bases, with 19 bases spanning the gap.

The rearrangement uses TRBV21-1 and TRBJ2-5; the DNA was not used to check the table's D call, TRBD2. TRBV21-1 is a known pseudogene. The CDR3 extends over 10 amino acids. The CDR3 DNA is TGTGCCAGCAGGTTATCGACCCAGTACTTC. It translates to CASRLSTQYF.

CDR3 loop: CASSSLQGEGNTIYF. The CDR3 DNA is TGTGCCAGCAGCTCTCTTCAGGGGGAGGGAAACACCATATATTTT. The V gene is TRBV7-2, the J gene TRBJ1-3; 7 positions match TRBD1. The CDR3 loop spans 15 amino acids. CDR1 SGHTA and CDR2 FQGNSA come from the germline V gene. Germline trimming cut 4 bases from V and 4 bases from J; bases unmatched to any gene: 7.

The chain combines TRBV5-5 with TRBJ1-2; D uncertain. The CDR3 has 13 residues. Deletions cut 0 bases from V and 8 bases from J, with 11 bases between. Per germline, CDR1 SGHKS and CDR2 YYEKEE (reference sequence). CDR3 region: CASSLEWAGGYTF. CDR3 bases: TGTGCCAGCAGCTTGGAGTGGGCTGGCGGCTACACCTTC.

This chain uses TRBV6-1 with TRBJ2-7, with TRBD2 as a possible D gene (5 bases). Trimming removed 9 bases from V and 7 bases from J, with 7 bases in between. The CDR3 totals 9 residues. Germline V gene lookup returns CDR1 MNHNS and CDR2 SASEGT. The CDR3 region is CARRREQYF. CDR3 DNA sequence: TGTGCCAGAAGGAGGGAGCAGTACTTC.

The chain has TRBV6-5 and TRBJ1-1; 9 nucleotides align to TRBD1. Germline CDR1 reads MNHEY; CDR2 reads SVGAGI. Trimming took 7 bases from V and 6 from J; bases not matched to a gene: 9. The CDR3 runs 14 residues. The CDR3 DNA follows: TGTGCCAGCAATGAGGCACGGGACAGGGCTGAAGCTTTCTTT. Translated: CASNEARDRAEAFF.

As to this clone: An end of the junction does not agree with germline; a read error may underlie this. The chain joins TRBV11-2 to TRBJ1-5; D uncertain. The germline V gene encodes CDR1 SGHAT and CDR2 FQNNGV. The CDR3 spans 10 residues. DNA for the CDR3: TGCGGAGCAGACAATCAGCCCCAGCATTTT. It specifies CGADNQPQHF.

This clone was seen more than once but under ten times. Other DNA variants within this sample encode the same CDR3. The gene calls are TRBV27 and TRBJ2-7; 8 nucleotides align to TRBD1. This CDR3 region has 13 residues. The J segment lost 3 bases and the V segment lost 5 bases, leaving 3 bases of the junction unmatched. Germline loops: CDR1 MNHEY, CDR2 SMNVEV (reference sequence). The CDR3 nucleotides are TGTGCCAGCAGTCCCGGACAGGGCTACGAGCAGTACTTC. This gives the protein CASSPGQGYEQYF.

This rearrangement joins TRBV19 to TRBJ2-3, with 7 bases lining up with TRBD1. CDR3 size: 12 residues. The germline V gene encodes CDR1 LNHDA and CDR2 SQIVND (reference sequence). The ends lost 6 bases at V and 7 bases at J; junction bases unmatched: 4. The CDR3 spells CASRDRQNTQYF. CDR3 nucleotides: TGTGCCAGTAGGGACAGGCAGAATACGCAGTATTTT.

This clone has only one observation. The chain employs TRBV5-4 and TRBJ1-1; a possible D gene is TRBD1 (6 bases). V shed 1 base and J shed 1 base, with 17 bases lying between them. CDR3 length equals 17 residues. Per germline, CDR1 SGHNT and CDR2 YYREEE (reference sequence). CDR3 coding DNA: TGTGCCAGCAGCTTGAGAGGCCCAACGGACAGGAACACTGAAGCTTTCTTT. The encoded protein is CASSLRGPTDRNTEAFF. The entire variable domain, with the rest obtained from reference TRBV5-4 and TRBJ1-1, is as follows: ETGVTQSPTHLIKTRGQQVTLRCSSQSGHNTVSWYQQALGQGPQFIFQYYREEENGRGNFPPRFSGLQFPNYSSELNVNALELDDSALYLCASSLRGPTDRNTEAFFGQGTRLTVV.

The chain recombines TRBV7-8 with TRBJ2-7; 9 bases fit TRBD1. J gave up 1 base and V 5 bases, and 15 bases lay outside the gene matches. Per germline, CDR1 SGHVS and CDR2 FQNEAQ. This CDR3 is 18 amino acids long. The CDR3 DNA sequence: TGTGCCAGCAGCAGCACTACGGCCGGGACAGGGAATTCCTACGAGCAGTACTTC. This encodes CASSSTTAGTGNSYEQYF.

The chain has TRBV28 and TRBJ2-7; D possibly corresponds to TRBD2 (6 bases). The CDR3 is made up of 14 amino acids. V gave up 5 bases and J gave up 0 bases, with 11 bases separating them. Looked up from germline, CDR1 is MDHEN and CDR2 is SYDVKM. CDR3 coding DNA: TGTGCCAGCAGTATGGCGGGGAGCTCCTACGAGCAGTACTTC. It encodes CASSMAGSSYEQYF.